These T cell receptor beta chains were read from a single sample in a study of cytomegalovirus exposure and HLA in healthy donors. Profiling relied on immunoSEQ multiplex PCR, and the TCRdb table lists in-frame clones only, not all of them. The sample consists of around 210,000 clones, 75% to 85% of them appearing once. Sequencing input: PBMCs. The receptors shown here come from a woman aged 40 to 50 in good health and CMV-seronegative. Both conserved end residues are trimmed from each CDR3.

v_call,j_call,cdr3_aa
TRBV9,TRBJ1-1,ASSVARTGSRAF
TRBV7-2,TRBJ1-5,ASSSQGGASGINQPQH
TRBV18,TRBJ1-2,ASSPLDSYGYT
TRBV7-6,TRBJ2-7,ASSYTGTGAYEQY
TRBV6-1,TRBJ1-5,ASTRRGNQPQH
TRBV5-1,TRBJ2-3,ASSMTGPTDTQY
TRBV11-2,TRBJ1-3,ASSLQDTGNTIY
TRBV27,TRBJ2-7,ASSLSGGSSWY
TRBV4-1,TRBJ1-1,ASSQAPSGNTEAF
TRBV7-9,TRBJ1-1,ASRRTVGTEAF
TRBV5-1,TRBJ2-7,ASSSQGQGWHEQY
TRBV19,TRBJ1-4,ASSIGTGTNEKLF
TRBV5-1,TRBJ2-3,ASKGTGDTQY
TRBV5-6,TRBJ2-1,ASSLSLAPLDEQF
TRBV6-5,TRBJ2-3,ASQRIPLLSTQY
TRBV2,TRBJ1-5,ASRGTGGVQPQH
TRBV28,TRBJ1-1,ASSRGGRTEAF
TRBV10-3,TRBJ2-7,AISDLTVSYEQY
TRBV29-1,TRBJ2-1,SVSPLAGVQDEQF
TRBV28,TRBJ2-2,ASSSTGTSGGTTGELF
TRBV2,TRBJ2-1,ASSRTSGTNEQF
TRBV19,TRBJ2-7,ASSIRGTYEQY
TRBV20-1,TRBJ1-1,SARRTAAF
TRBV27,TRBJ1-2,ASSLSWGTGDYGYT
TRBV15,TRBJ2-7,ATSREGTGGYEQY
TRBV4-1,TRBJ2-6,ASRPRAGNPGANVLT
TRBV19,TRBJ1-1,ASKTSGQGPVEAF
TRBV5-5,TRBJ1-2,ASSLSGGFYGYT
TRBV5-1,TRBJ2-3,ASTRQTTDTQS
TRBV28,TRBJ2-3,ASRPRGGHTDTQY
TRBV1,TRBJ2-3,TSSQVDSGRSTDTQY
TRBV9,TRBJ1-3,ASSVGQTGTGTGNTIY
TRBV21-1,TRBJ2-3,AGAGSHGTSGRRRRDTQY
TRBV7-3,TRBJ2-1,ASSQRRDSNEQF